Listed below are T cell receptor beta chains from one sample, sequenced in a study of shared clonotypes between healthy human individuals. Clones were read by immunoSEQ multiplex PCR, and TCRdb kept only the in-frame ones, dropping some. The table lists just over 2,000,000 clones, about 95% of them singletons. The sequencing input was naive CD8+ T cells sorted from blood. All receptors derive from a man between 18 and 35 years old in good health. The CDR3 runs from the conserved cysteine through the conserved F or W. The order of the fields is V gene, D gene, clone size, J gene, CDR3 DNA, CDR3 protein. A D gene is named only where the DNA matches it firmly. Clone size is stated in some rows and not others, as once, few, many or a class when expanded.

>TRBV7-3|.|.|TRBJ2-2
TGTGCCAGCAGCTTCACCCCCCCGACCGGGGAGCTGTTTTTT
CASSFTPPTGELFF
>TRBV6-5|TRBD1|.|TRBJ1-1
TGTGCCAGCAGTTACTCCGAGACAGGGAGCACTGAAGCTTTCTTT
CASSYSETGSTEAFF
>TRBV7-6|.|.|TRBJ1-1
TGTGCCAGCAGCCCCGTTTACGACTCCACTGAAGCTTTCTTT
CASSPVYDSTEAFF
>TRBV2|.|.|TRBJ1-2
TGTGCCAGCAGTGAAGGAGGGGGACTGATGGGCTACACCTTC
CASSEGGGLMGYTF
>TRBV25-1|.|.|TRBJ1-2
TGTGCCAGCAGTGAATTGGGCGGCTATGGCTACACCTTC
CASSELGGYGYTF
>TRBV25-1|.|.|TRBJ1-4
TGTGCCAGCAGTGAAGGTCAGGCTCAAGGCACTAATGAAAAACTGTTTTTT
CASSEGQAQGTNEKLFF
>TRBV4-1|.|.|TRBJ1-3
TGCGCCAGCAGCCAAGATACAGAACCAGGAAACACCATATATTTT
CASSQDTEPGNTIYF
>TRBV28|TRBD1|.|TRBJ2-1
TGTGCCAGCAGTATTGGGACAGGGGGCTTGAATGAGCAGTTCTTC
CASSIGTGGLNEQFF
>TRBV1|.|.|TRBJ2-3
TGCACCAGCAGCCAAGATTGGGGGGGCGACGCAGATACGCAGTATTTT
CTSSQDWGGDADTQYF
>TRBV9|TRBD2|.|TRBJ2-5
TGTGCCAGCAGCCCCGGACTAGCGAAAGAGACCCAGTACTTC
CASSPGLAKETQYF
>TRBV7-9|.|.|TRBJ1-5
TGTGCCAGCAGCACACAGGGCCAGCCCCAGCATTTT
CASSTQGQPQHF
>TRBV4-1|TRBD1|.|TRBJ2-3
TGCGCCAGCAGCCCCGGGACAGCTACTAGCACAGATACGCAGTATTTT
CASSPGTATSTDTQYF
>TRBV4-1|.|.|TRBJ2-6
TGCGCCAGCAGCCAAGAGGCAGGTACCTATGGGGCCAACGTCCTGACTTTC
CASSQEAGTYGANVLTF
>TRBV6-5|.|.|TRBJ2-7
TGTGCCAGCAGTTACTCAACAGACAGCTACGAGCAGTACTTC
CASSYSTDSYEQYF
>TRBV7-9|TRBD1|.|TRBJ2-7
TGTGCCAGCACCCAGGGCCCGGGACAGGGAATCGACGAGCAGTACTTC
CASTQGPGQGIDEQYF
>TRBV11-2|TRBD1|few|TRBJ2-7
TGTGCCAGCAGCCCCCGGGAACCGGGACAGGACTACGAGCAGTACTTC
CASSPREPGQDYEQYF
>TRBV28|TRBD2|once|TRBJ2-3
TGTGCCAGCAGTTTGATCAGCGGGGGCACAGATACGCAGTATTTT
CASSLISGGTDTQYF
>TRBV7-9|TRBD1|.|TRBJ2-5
TGTGCCAGCAGCTTATCACAGGGGGTGCCACAAGAGACCCAGTACTTC
CASSLSQGVPQETQYF
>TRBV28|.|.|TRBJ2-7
TGTGCCAGCAGTTTAGAGCAGGGACTGACGGAAGAGCAGTACTTC
CASSLEQGLTEEQYF
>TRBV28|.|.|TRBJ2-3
TGTGCCAGCAGTTTCTCGGCGGCCACAGATACGCAGTATTTT
CASSFSAATDTQYF
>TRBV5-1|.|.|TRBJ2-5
TGCGCCAGCAGCTTGGTAGGCGAAGAGACCCAGTACTTC
CASSLVGEETQYF
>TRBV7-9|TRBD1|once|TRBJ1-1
TGTGCCAGCAGCCCAAGCCGGGACAGGGGGCTTGGGGCTGAAGCTTTCTTT
CASSPSRDRGLGAEAFF
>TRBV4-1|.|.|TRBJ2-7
TGCGCCAGCAGCCAAGGTGTACAGGGCTACGAGCAGTACTTC
CASSQGVQGYEQYF
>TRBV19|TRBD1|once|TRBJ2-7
TGTGCCAGTAGTATAGGGACAGGGGCCGTTTACGAGCAGTACTTC
CASSIGTGAVYEQYF
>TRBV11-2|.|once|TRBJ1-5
TGTGCCAGCAGCCCGGGAGGGGATAGCAATCAGCCCCAGCATTTT
CASSPGGDSNQPQHF
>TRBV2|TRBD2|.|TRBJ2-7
TGTGCCACCTTCCCAACACTAGCGAGGAGGGAGGAGCAGTACTTC
CATFPTLARREEQYF
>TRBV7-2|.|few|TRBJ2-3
TGTGCCAGCAGCTTAGATTGGGGTGGTACGCAGTATTTT
CASSLDWGGTQYF
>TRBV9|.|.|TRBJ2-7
TGTGCCAGCAGCGTAGGAGGGGGAACCGTCGAGCAGTACTTC
CASSVGGGTVEQYF
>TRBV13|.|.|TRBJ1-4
TGTGCCAGCAGCTTTGGGAGGTGGGAAAAACTGTTTTTT
CASSFGRWEKLFF
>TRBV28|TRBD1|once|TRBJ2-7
TGTGCCAGCAGTTTACCGGGACAGGGAGACGAGCAGTACTTC
CASSLPGQGDEQYF
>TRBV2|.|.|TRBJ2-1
TGTGCCAGCAGTGCGGAGACGGGCTTGTACAATGAGCAGTTCTTC
CASSAETGLYNEQFF
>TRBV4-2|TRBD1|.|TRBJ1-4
TGTGCCAGCAGCCTCATTCAAAGCGACAGGGGAATAGAAAAACTGTTTTTT
CASSLIQSDRGIEKLFF
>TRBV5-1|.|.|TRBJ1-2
TGCGCCAGCAGCTTGACAGAGTTCTATGGCTACACCTTC
CASSLTEFYGYTF
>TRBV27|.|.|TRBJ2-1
TGTGCCAGCAGTGATCAAGGACTACCCCGAGGGGGTGAGCAGTTCTTC
CASSDQGLPRGGEQFF
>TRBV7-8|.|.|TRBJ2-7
TGTGCCAGCACTCCCCCCGGCCCATCCTACGAGCAGTACTTC
CASTPPGPSYEQYF
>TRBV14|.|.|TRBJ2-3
TGTGCCAGCAGCCAAGACCTGATATCGCTTGGCACAGATACGCAGTATTTT
CASSQDLISLGTDTQYF
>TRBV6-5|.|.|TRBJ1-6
TGTGCCAGCAGTTACGACCTTAGGGGCCCACCTACCCTCCACTTT
CASSYDLRGPPTLHF
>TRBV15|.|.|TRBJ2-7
TGTGCCACCAGCGGGGAGACCCTTGCCGAGCAGTACTTC
CATSGETLAEQYF
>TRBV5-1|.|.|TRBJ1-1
TGCGCCAGCAGCTTGGGGGTAGGGAGCACTGAAGCTTTCTTT
CASSLGVGSTEAFF
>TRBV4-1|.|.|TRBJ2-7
TGCGCCAGCAGCCAGGGGCTGGACCTCTACGAGCAGTACTTC
CASSQGLDLYEQYF
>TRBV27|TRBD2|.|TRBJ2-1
TGTGCCAGCAGCCTAGCGGGAGGTCTTGAGCAGTTCTTC
CASSLAGGLEQFF
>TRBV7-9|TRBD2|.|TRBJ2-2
TGTGCCAGCAGCTTGGGCAGCGGGGGCACCGGGGAGCTGTTTTTT
CASSLGSGGTGELFF
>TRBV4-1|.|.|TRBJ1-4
TGCGCCAGCAGCCAAGATCGCTTATCAGGGACTAATGAAAAACTGTTTTTT
CASSQDRLSGTNEKLFF
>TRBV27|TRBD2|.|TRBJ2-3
TGTGCCAGCAGTTCTCGGGGACTAGCGGGGCCCACAGATACGCAGTATTTT
CASSSRGLAGPTDTQYF
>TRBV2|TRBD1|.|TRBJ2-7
TGTGCCAGCAGTGTTTGGGTCGGGACAGGGGGCCACGAGCAGTACTTC
CASSVWVGTGGHEQYF
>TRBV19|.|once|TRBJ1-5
TGTGCCAGTAAGGATTATAGCAATCAGCCCCAGCATTTT
CASKDYSNQPQHF
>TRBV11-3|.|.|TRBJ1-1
TGTGCCAGCAGCTTATCCCTGGGGACTGAAGCTTTCTTT
CASSLSLGTEAFF
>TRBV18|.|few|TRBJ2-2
TGTGCCAGCTCACCGGGGGCCGGGGAGCTGTTTTTT
CASSPGAGELFF
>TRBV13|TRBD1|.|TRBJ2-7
TGTGCCAGCAGTGATGACAGGGCCATAGACGAGCAGTACTTC
CASSDDRAIDEQYF
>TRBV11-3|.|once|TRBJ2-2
TGTGCCAGCAGCTTAGGGTCGAGGGACACCGGGGAGCTGTTTTTT
CASSLGSRDTGELFF